The 31 T cell receptor beta chains below come from one sample, sequenced in a study of OX40 agonist ivuxolimab in advanced cancers. TCRdb's copy holds only in-frame clones and misses some; the assay was immunoSEQ multiplex PCR. This sample has about 72,000 clones, with around 85% found just once. The sequencing used CD4+ or CD8+ T cells sorted from blood, collected in a trial of the OX40 agonist ivuxolimab. These receptors came from an adult with an advanced solid tumor such as melanoma, head and neck, liver or kidney cancer.

The rearrangement uses TRBV5-1 and TRBJ2-5; 8 positions agree with TRBD1. Germline V gene lookup returns CDR1 SGHRS and CDR2 YFSETQ. The ends lost 4 bases at V and 5 bases at J; junction bases unmatched: 7. CDR3 length equals 14 residues. CDR3 nucleotides: TGCGCCAGCAGCACGGGACAGGCGGGGGAGACCCAGTACTTC. This gives the protein CASSTGQAGETQYF.

The chain is built from TRBV5-4 and TRBJ1-2; D perhaps matches TRBD1 (6 bases). Per the germline V gene, CDR1 is SGHNT and CDR2 is YYREEE (reference sequence). Trimming stripped 7 bases from V and 5 bases from J, with 18 bases between. CDR3 length equals 14 residues. The CDR3 loop is CASGSPGHSYGYTF. The CDR3 bases are TGTGCCAGCGGATCCCCGGGACACTCTTATGGCTACACCTTC. The full variable domain, in which reference TRBV5-4 and TRBJ1-2 provide the parts outside the CDR3, is ETGVTQSPTHLIKTRGQQVTLRCSSQSGHNTVSWYQQALGQGPQFIFQYYREEENGRGNFPPRFSGLQFPNYSSELNVNALELDDSALYLCASGSPGHSYGYTFGSGTRLTVV.

This sequence joins TRBV25-1 and TRBJ2-5, with a possible D match to TRBD2 (5 bases). The CDR3 is made up of 14 amino acids. The ends were cut back, 0 bases at V and 4 bases at J, with 9 bases in the middle. CDR1 and CDR2 (germline): MGHDK, SYGVNS. CDR3 protein: CASSEYGGRETQYF. The CDR3 DNA reads as TGTGCCAGCAGTGAATATGGTGGGAGAGAGACCCAGTACTTC.

The CDR3 DNA sequence: TGTGCCAGCAGCTTAAAGGGACAGCTTGGCTCCTACAATGAGCAGTTCTTC. Translation gives CASSLKGQLGSYNEQFF. The genes are TRBV7-9 and TRBJ2-1, with 7 bases lining up with TRBD1. The germline CDR1 and CDR2 sequences are SEHNR and FQNEAQ (reference sequence). V gave up 2 bases and J gave up 0 bases; unmatched junction bases: 7. The CDR3 loop spans 17 amino acids. Full variable domain (remainder filled in from reference TRBV7-9 and TRBJ2-1): DTGVSQNPRHKITKRGQNVTFRCDPISEHNRLYWYRQTLGQGPEFLTYFQNEAQLEKSRLLSDRFSAERPKGSFSTLEIQRTEQGDSAMYLCASSLKGQLGSYNEQFFGPGTRLTVL.

The CDR3 DNA sequence: TGCGCCAGCAGCTCCTGGGACAACGCGAACACCGGGGAGCTGTTTTTT. Translation: CASSSWDNANTGELFF. V usage is TRBV4-3 and J usage is TRBJ2-2, with D possibly being TRBD1 (6 bases). The V end lost 5 bases, the J end lost 0 bases, and 13 bases lay between the germline ends. Per the germline V gene, CDR1 is LGHNA and CDR2 is YSLEER. The length of the CDR3 is 16 residues.

The J gene is TRBJ1-2, the V gene TRBV18, with D possibly matching TRBD1 (5 bases). The CDR3 covers 13 residues. Germline assignment: CDR1 KGHSH and CDR2 LQKENI. V was pared by 5 bases and J by 7 bases, with 14 bases between. CDR3: CASSIGVPGGYTF. The CDR3 nucleotides read TGTGCCAGCTCAATAGGGGTTCCGGGTGGCTACACCTTC.

The genes are TRBV6-6 and TRBJ1-4, with D perhaps TRBD1 (5 bases). The CDR3 is 13 residues long. CDR1 and CDR2 (germline): MNHNY, SVGAGI (reference sequence). V was pared by 6 bases and J by 5 bases, with 10 bases between. The CDR3 DNA follows: TGTGCCAGCAGCCGGGACTTGAATGAAAAACTGTTTTTT. This sequence encodes CASSRDLNEKLFF.

V is TRBV2 and J is TRBJ1-6; D not certain. The V and J ends lost 1 base and 10 bases respectively, with 5 bases between them. CDR1 is SNHLY and CDR2 is FYNNEI in the germline V gene. CDR3 length: 12 residues. DNA for the CDR3: TGTGCCAGCAGTGAAGGGTACTCACCCCTCCACTTT. This translates into CASSEGYSPLHF.

The sample holds a few counts of this clone. V is TRBV6-6 and J is TRBJ1-6, with 8 bases identical to TRBD1. V shed 2 bases and J 10 bases; nucleotides not matched to a gene: 7. Germline V gene lookup returns CDR1 MNHNY and CDR2 SVGAGI (reference sequence). There are 15 residues in the CDR3. The CDR3 sequence: CASSYQGQAGSPLHF. The CDR3 DNA reads TGTGCCAGCAGTTACCAGGGACAGGCGGGATCACCCCTCCACTTT.

CDR3 residues: CASSTRQPTGELFF. Written as DNA, the CDR3 is TGTGCCAGCAGCACCCGACAGCCTACCGGGGAGCTGTTTTTT. The V call is TRBV9, the J call TRBJ2-2; tentatively, D is TRBD1 (5 bases). The CDR3 contains 14 residues. Per the germline V gene, CDR1 is SGDLS and CDR2 is YYNGEE. V was trimmed by 4 bases and J by 5 bases, leaving 12 bases between them.

The chain links TRBV6-6 to TRBJ2-1; 10 nucleotides agree with TRBD2. This CDR3 is built from 16 residues. Germline V lookup: CDR1 MNHNY, CDR2 SVGAGI (reference sequence). V shed 0 bases, J shed 7 bases, and the junction held 6 bases outside the gene matches. DNA of the CDR3: TGTGCCAGCAGTTACTCAAGAGCGGGAGGGCCGAATGAGCAGTTCTTC. Amino acid sequence: CASSYSRAGGPNEQFF.

The rearrangement links TRBV27 to TRBJ2-2; 7 bases fit TRBD1. The CDR3 contains 15 residues. Germline V CDR1 and CDR2: MNHEY, SMNVEV (reference sequence). J gave up 5 bases and V 6 bases, and 9 bases lay outside the gene matches. The CDR3 loop reads CASSGYRGNTGELFF. The CDR3 bases are TGTGCCAGCAGCGGATACAGGGGAAATACCGGGGAGCTGTTTTTT.

CDR3 amino acids: CASSDTISSISTDTQYF. DNA for the CDR3: TGTGCCAGCAGCGATACCATTTCTAGCATAAGCACAGATACGCAGTATTTT. The chain links TRBV7-8 to TRBJ2-3; weak D call: TRBD2 (5 bases). V gave up 5 bases and J gave up 0 bases, with 18 bases separating them. The CDR3 loop spans 17 amino acids. Germline CDR1 reads SGHVS; CDR2 reads FQNEAQ.

The chain employs TRBV6-5 and TRBJ2-2; weak D call: TRBD1 (6 bases). V dropped 9 bases and J dropped 2 bases, with 13 bases sitting between them. From germline, CDR1 is MNHEY and CDR2 SVGAGI. The CDR3 is 14 residues long. CDR3 in amino acids: CARQGQRNTGELFF. DNA of the CDR3: TGTGCCAGACAGGGTCAGCGAAACACCGGGGAGCTGTTTTTT.

The chain uses TRBV14 and TRBJ1-6; 10 nucleotides line up with TRBD1. The CDR3 has 14 amino acids. Trimming removed 4 bases from V and 13 bases from J; junction bases left unmatched: 7. Germline CDR1 and CDR2: SGHDN and FVKESK. The CDR3 DNA follows: TGTGCCAGCAGCCCCGACAGGGGGCGATTGCCCCTCCACTTT. It codes for CASSPDRGRLPLHF.

V is TRBV5-1 and J is TRBJ2-5, with 11 bases identical to TRBD2. CDR3 length equals 16 residues. Trimming cost V 4 bases and J 1 base; bases outside gene matches: 6. Per the germline V gene, CDR1 is SGHRS and CDR2 is YFSETQ. This chain's CDR3 is CASSPRLAGGQETQYF. CDR3 coding DNA: TGCGCCAGCAGCCCCCGGCTAGCGGGGGGCCAAGAGACCCAGTACTTC.

The V and J genes are TRBV9 and TRBJ1-6; D might be TRBD1 (5 bases). The germline gives CDR1 SGDLS, CDR2 YYNGEE. The CDR3 is 16 residues long. V gave up 4 bases and J gave up 4 bases, with 15 bases separating them. The CDR3: CASSTRDRLYNSPLHF. The CDR3 region has the DNA TGTGCCAGCAGCACCCGGGACCGCCTTTATAATTCACCCCTCCACTTT. Using reference TRBV9 and TRBJ1-6 for the parts outside the CDR3, the full variable domain is DSGVTQTPKHLITATGQRVTLRCSPRSGDLSVYWYQQSLDQGLQFLIQYYNGEERAKGNILERFSAQQFPDLHSELNLSSLELGDSALYFCASSTRDRLYNSPLHFGNGTRLTVT.

The chain links TRBV5-5 to TRBJ1-4, with 9 bases aligning to TRBD1. The CDR3 is 14 amino acids. J lost 8 bases, V lost 3 bases, and 5 bases had no gene match. Germline V CDR1 and CDR2: SGHKS, YYEKEE (reference sequence). CDR3 nucleotide sequence: TGTGCCAGCAGCTCGGAGGGACAGGGCGAAAAACTGTTTTTT. It translates to CASSSEGQGEKLFF.

The chain employs TRBV7-6 and TRBJ2-1, with 7 nucleotides matching TRBD2. Unmatched junction bases numbered 10, after V lost 0 bases and J lost 8 bases. The CDR3 spans 16 residues. The germline V gene encodes CDR1 SGHVS and CDR2 FNYEAQ. CDR3 bases: TGTGCCAGCAGCTTAGCGAGGCGGGAGCCTCTACATGAGCAGTTCTTC. It yields the protein CASSLARREPLHEQFF.

This rearrangement joins TRBV6-1 to TRBJ1-6, with a weak D call TRBD1 (6 bases). The CDR3 length is 18 residues. Trimming removed 0 bases at V and 8 bases at J, with 20 bases between. CDR1 is MNHNS, CDR2 SASEGT, per germline. CDR3 nucleotide sequence: TGTGCCAGCAGTGAAGCCGTTCCGGCAACAGGGCAGGATTCACCCCTCCACTTT. Translation gives CASSEAVPATGQDSPLHF.

The CDR3 bases are TGCGCCAGCAGCCCGGACCCGTACAATGAGCAGTTCTTC. Protein sequence: CASSPDPYNEQFF. The chain has TRBV4-1 and TRBJ2-1, with no clear D. The CDR3 has 13 residues. Trimming shortened V by 4 bases and J by 4 bases, and 8 bases separated the two germline ends. Germline-derived CDR1 and CDR2 are MGHRA and YSYEKL.

The chain uses TRBV14 and TRBJ1-3; D is undetermined. V was shortened by 4 bases and J by 0 bases, with 19 bases between the two germline ends. The CDR3 has 18 amino acids. Per the germline V gene, CDR1 is SGHDN and CDR2 is FVKESK. The CDR3 DNA reads TGTGCCAGCAGCCCTGGACCCGGTCAAATCCGCTCTGGAAACACCATATATTTT. Translation gives CASSPGPGQIRSGNTIYF.

This chain uses TRBV6-1 with TRBJ1-2, with TRBD1 identical over 8 bases. The J segment lost 7 bases and the V segment lost 1 base, leaving 8 bases of the junction unmatched. The CDR3 covers 15 residues. CDR1 MNHNS and CDR2 SASEGT come from the germline V gene. The CDR3 DNA reads as TGTGCCAGCAGTGAAGTGACAGGGGCTTTGGGTGGCTACACCTTC. Its translation: CASSEVTGALGGYTF.

This chain joins TRBV7-8 and TRBJ2-7; the D gene could be TRBD1 or TRBD2 (5 bases each). Germline-derived CDR1 and CDR2 are SGHVS and FQNEAQ. This CDR3 is 14 amino acids long. The CDR3 reads CARGAVRLVHEQYF. CDR3 nucleotide sequence: TGTGCTCGAGGGGCCGTCCGCCTTGTCCACGAGCAGTACTTC.

The genes are TRBV7-2 and TRBJ2-5; TRBD2 matches 10 bases. Unmatched junction bases numbered 6, after V lost 4 bases and J lost 1 base. This CDR3 region has 16 residues. CDR1 is SGHTA and CDR2 is FQGNSA in the germline V gene. The CDR3 coding sequence is TGTGCCAGCAGCTCGGGACTAGCGATATCCCAAGAGACCCAGTACTTC. Translating gives CASSSGLAISQETQYF.

V is TRBV6-6 and J is TRBJ1-1; a weak D match, TRBD1 (5 bases). V shed 1 base and J shed 4 bases, with 10 bases lying between them. This CDR3 has 14 residues. Looked up from germline, CDR1 is MNHNY and CDR2 is SVGAGI (reference sequence). The chain's CDR3 is CASSYWQGSTEAFF. The CDR3, as DNA: TGTGCCAGCAGTTACTGGCAGGGAAGCACTGAAGCTTTCTTT.

The V call is TRBV19, the J call TRBJ2-6; D is uncertain. Trimming stripped 3 bases from V and 4 bases from J, with 7 bases between. The germline gives CDR1 LNHDA, CDR2 SQIVND (reference sequence). This CDR3 spans 14 amino acids. The CDR3 sequence: CASSMGYGANVLTF. As DNA, the CDR3 is TGTGCCAGTAGTATGGGATACGGGGCCAACGTCCTGACTTTC.

The table lists this clone with a few counts. V usage is TRBV2 and J usage is TRBJ2-1, with 9 bases matching TRBD1. V lost 3 bases and J lost 7; bases outside the gene matches: 7. The CDR3 extends over 15 amino acids. Germline CDR1 is SNHLY and CDR2 is FYNNEI. The CDR3 spells CASSEPGQGENEQFF. CDR3 coding DNA: TGTGCCAGCAGTGAGCCGGGACAGGGTGAGAATGAGCAGTTCTTC.

The V call is TRBV7-2, the J call TRBJ1-2, with D unclear. The germline CDR1 and CDR2 sequences are SGHTA and FQGNSA. The ends were cut back, 5 bases at V and 7 bases at J, with 14 bases in the middle. This CDR3 spans 13 amino acids. CDR3 sequence: CASSQNGVSGYTF. The CDR3, as DNA: TGTGCCAGCAGCCAGAACGGGGTTAGTGGCTACACCTTC.

The chain recombines TRBV11-1 with TRBJ1-1; D not resolved. CDR1 is SGHAT and CDR2 is FQDESV in the germline V gene (reference sequence). V was clipped by 5 bases and J by 7 bases, with 8 bases between them. CDR3 length equals 11 residues. Written as DNA, the CDR3 is TGTGCCAGCAGCCAATACAGTGAAGCTTTCTTT. This gives the protein CASSQYSEAFF.

This sequence joins TRBV6-1 and TRBJ1-4; D is uncertain. Germline V gives CDR1 MNHNS, CDR2 SASEGT. The ends were cut back, 1 base at V and 2 bases at J, with 17 bases in the middle. This CDR3 has 18 residues. CDR3 region: CASSEGRQALTTNEKLFF. The CDR3 DNA is TGTGCCAGCAGTGAAGGTCGGCAGGCCCTGACGACTAATGAAAAACTGTTTTTT.